A single sample gave rise to the 27 T cell receptor beta chains below, sequenced in a study of blood T cells in healthy people across ages. Together with a sample-barcoded 5' primer, a J-beta primer mix was included in a second PCR lasting roughly 6 to 12 cycles. TCRdb reprocessed the 5' RACE reads via MiXCR and lists one record per CDR3 protein. Found here are 1,300,000 or so distinct CDR3 sequences, approximately 59% of them singletons; the top ten hold 6.5% to 8%. Specimen: blood. The receptors come from a man younger than 30 in good health.

This chain uses TRBV24-1 with TRBJ2-1, with D hard to call. The end of the DNA is better explained by TRBJ2-7, so the J call may be wrong. CDR3 length equals 15 residues. Germline values: CDR1 KGHDR, CDR2 SFDVKD. The CDR3 bases are TGTGCCACCAGTGACGGACCCATCTCCTACAATGAGCAGTACTTC. It specifies CATSDGPISYNEQYF.

This rearrangement joins TRBV11-2 to TRBJ1-1, with D perhaps matching TRBD1 (5 bases). Trimming removed 4 bases from V and 3 bases from J, with 12 bases in between. The CDR3 extends over 14 amino acids. Germline values: CDR1 SGHAT, CDR2 FQNNGV. The CDR3 is CASSSIRVDTEAFF. In DNA form, the CDR3 reads TGTGCCAGCAGCTCCATCAGGGTGGACACTGAAGCTTTCTTT.

Details on this clonotype: The junction differs from germline at one of its ends, possibly a read error. The CDR3 region has the DNA TGCAGCGTGACAGGCCAGTTGGGTCCTGGGTCCAACGTCCTGACTTTC. It is translated as CSVTGQLGPGSNVLTF. The chain has TRBV29-1 and TRBJ2-6; D may be TRBD1 (6 bases). CDR3 length: 16 residues. Per the germline V gene, CDR1 is SQVTM and CDR2 is ANQGSEA.

In this sample, this clonotype turned up a few times. This rearrangement joins TRBV7-2 to TRBJ2-2, with a tentative D call TRBD2 (6 bases). The CDR3 loop spans 15 amino acids. V dropped 1 base and J dropped 4 bases, with 10 bases sitting between them. In germline, CDR1 is SGHTA, CDR2 FQGNSA. The DNA of the CDR3 is TGTGCCAGCAGCTTAGTTTTGGGAGGCACCGGGGAGCTGTTTTTT. Residues: CASSLVLGGTGELFF.

Comments on this clonotype: The junction departs from germline at one end; a sequencing error may be responsible. The rearrangement uses TRBV29-1 and TRBJ1-2; D remains ambiguous. The CDR3 consists of 12 residues. Germline assignment: CDR1 SQVTM and CDR2 ANQGSEA. The CDR3 sequence is CSVLPDPYGYTF. CDR3 nucleotides: TGCAGCGTCCTTCCGGACCCTTATGGCTACACTTTC.

The rearrangement joins TRBV15 to TRBJ2-1; 7 nucleotides line up with TRBD1. The J call may be faulty, since TRBJ2-7 better matches the DNA end. Germline V gene data show CDR1 as LNHNV and CDR2 as YYDKDF (reference sequence). The CDR3 contains 17 residues. The CDR3 DNA sequence: TGTGCCACCAGCAGAGAGGGGGTCCGTGGGCAGGGGGACGAGCAGTACTTC. Protein sequence: CATSREGVRGQGDEQYF.

The V gene is TRBV4-1, the J gene TRBJ2-7; 7 nucleotides line up with TRBD1. There are 15 residues in the CDR3. Germline CDR1 reads MGHRA; CDR2 reads YSYEKL. V lost 3 bases and J lost 1; bases outside the gene matches: 6. The CDR3 reads CASSHRQGPSYEQYF. In DNA form, the CDR3 reads TGCGCCAGCAGCCATAGACAGGGCCCTTCCTACGAGCAGTACTTC.

V is TRBV29-1 and J is TRBJ2-5, with TRBD1 matching over 10 bases. The DNA end lines up better with TRBJ2-7; the J call may be wrong. CDR1 SQVTM and CDR2 ANQGSEA come from the germline V gene. The CDR3 consists of 14 residues. This CDR3 reads CSVDRTGGEGEQYF. The DNA for the CDR3 is TGCAGCGTGGACCGGACAGGGGGAGAGGGCGAGCAGTACTTC.

The rearrangement links TRBV6-2 or TRBV6-3 to TRBJ2-2; 13 nucleotides agree with TRBD2. With 0 bases clipped from V and 0 bases from J, the junction kept 4 bases outside the gene matches. Looked up from germline, CDR1 is MNHEY and CDR2 is SVGEGT. CDR3 length equals 19 residues. CDR3 sequence: CASSYSRTSGGTNTGELFF. The CDR3 DNA is TGTGCCAGCAGTTACTCCCGGACTAGCGGGGGAACGAACACCGGGGAGCTGTTTTTT.

In its sample, this clonotype was seen a few times. This rearrangement joins TRBV9 to TRBJ2-7; 11 bases fit TRBD2. The CDR3 has 18 amino acids. V gave up 0 bases and J gave up 0 bases; unmatched junction bases: 8. In germline, CDR1 is SGDLS, CDR2 YYNGEE. The CDR3 bases are TGTGCCAGCAGCGTAGGTTCCGGACTAGCGGGCCACTCCTACGAGCAGTACTTC. Translated: CASSVGSGLAGHSYEQYF.

The chain combines TRBV5-1 with TRBJ2-5, with D uncertain. The CDR3 is made up of 14 amino acids. V was pared by 1 base and J by 2 bases, with 9 bases between. Germline CDR1 is SGHRS and CDR2 is YFSETQ. The CDR3 loop is CASSLSQMQETQYF. CDR3 nucleotides: TGCGCCAGCAGCTTGAGTCAGATGCAAGAGACCCAGTACTTC.

This chain joins TRBV29-1 and TRBJ1-2; D gene uncertain. CDR1 and CDR2 from the germline V gene are SQVTM and ANQGSEA. Trimming pared 3 bases from V and 3 bases from J, leaving 11 bases between. The CDR3 contains 13 residues. The CDR3 DNA reads as TGCAGCGTTGAGCGTGTGGGAGACTATGGCTACACCTTC. Translating it yields CSVERVGDYGYTF.

The chain uses TRBV30 and TRBJ2-7; D may be TRBD2 (5 bases). Germline V gene data show CDR1 as GTSNPN and CDR2 as SVGIG (reference sequence). This CDR3 is built from 11 residues. V was cut by 8 bases and J by 3 bases, with 11 bases left in between. The CDR3 loop reads CARQTNYEQYF. CDR3 coding DNA: TGTGCCCGCCAGACTAACTACGAGCAGTACTTC.

V gene TRBV6-6 combines with J gene TRBJ2-3; 8 bases map to TRBD2. V lost 5 bases to trimming and J lost 3 bases; unmatched junction nucleotides: 10. Germline V CDR1 and CDR2: MNHNY, SVGAGI (reference sequence). The CDR3 contains 16 residues. The CDR3 DNA follows: TGTGCCAGCAGTAGCTCAGCGGGAGTCGGTACAGATACGCAGTATTTT. Amino acids: CASSSSAGVGTDTQYF.

Remarks on this clonotype: At one of its ends the junction is not consistent with the germline gene, which may arise from a read error. The chain employs TRBV4-3 and TRBJ1-4; TRBD1 matches at 7 bases. The V gene's germline CDR1 is LGHNA and CDR2 YSLEER. The CDR3 is 14 residues long. The CDR3 is CAGSQEGAGEKLFF. CDR3 DNA sequence: TGCGCCGGCAGCCAAGAGGGGGCCGGGGAAAAACTGTTTTTT.

This clonotype came up many times. The chain couples TRBV12-3 or TRBV12-4 to TRBJ2-1; TRBD2 matches at 8 bases. V was pared by 4 bases and J by 12 bases, with 5 bases of the junction left unmatched. The CDR3 is 12 residues long. CDR3: CASSSLGRGQFF. The DNA for the CDR3 is TGTGCCAGCAGTTCCCTCGGGAGGGGGCAGTTCTTC.

V and J are TRBV10-3 and TRBJ1-2; no clear D. From germline, CDR1 is ENHRY and CDR2 SYGVKD. CDR3 length: 13 amino acids. The germline V and J ends were trimmed by 0 bases and 6 bases, with 8 bases remaining between them. Written as DNA, the CDR3 is TGTGCCATCAGTGAGTCGAGAGGGAATGGCTACACCTTC. Its protein product is CAISESRGNGYTF.

This sequence joins TRBV4-2 and TRBJ2-7; the D gene is possibly TRBD2 (6 bases). V lost 6 bases and J 0 bases, leaving 15 bases between the germline ends. This CDR3 has 15 residues. Germline V gene data show CDR1 as LGHNA and CDR2 as YNFKEQ. As DNA, the CDR3 is TGTGCCAGCAGAAATAGGGACGGGAGCTCCTACGAGCAGTACTTC. This gives the protein CASRNRDGSSYEQYF.

This clonotype was seen a few times. This rearrangement joins TRBV5-1 to TRBJ2-5, with D maybe TRBD1 (6 bases). This CDR3 has 14 amino acids. Trimming cost V 0 bases and J 5 bases, with 11 bases left between them. Looked up from germline, CDR1 is SGHRS and CDR2 is YFSETQ. The CDR3 region is CASSLGQEWETQYF. CDR3 in DNA: TGCGCCAGCAGCTTGGGACAGGAGTGGGAGACCCAGTACTTC.

This rearrangement joins TRBV7-8 to TRBJ2-5; 9 nucleotides agree with TRBD2. This CDR3 has 15 residues. The ends lost 2 bases at V and 5 bases at J; junction bases unmatched: 6. The germline CDR1 and CDR2 sequences are SGHVS and FQNEAQ. The CDR3 reads CASSLMGLALETQYF. The CDR3 DNA reads as TGTGCCAGCAGCTTAATGGGACTAGCCCTCGAGACCCAGTACTTC.

This chain's CDR3 is CASSQVQGQRVYEQYF. The CDR3 DNA sequence: TGTGCCAGCAGCCAAGTTCAAGGACAGAGAGTCTACGAGCAGTACTTC. V and J are TRBV3-1 and TRBJ2-7; weak D call: TRBD1 (6 bases). This CDR3 has 16 amino acids. V was clipped by 1 base and J by 3 bases, with 16 bases between them. CDR1 and CDR2 from the germline V gene are LGHDT and YNNKEL (reference sequence).

This clonotype was detected a few times. The V call is TRBV4-3, the J call TRBJ1-2, with 8 positions matching TRBD1. Germline values: CDR1 LGHNA, CDR2 YSLEER. The V gene end was trimmed by 4 bases and the J gene end by 1 base; junction bases not matched to a gene: 11. There are 17 residues in the CDR3. CDR3 protein: CASSPSPGQGSNYGYTF. The DNA of the CDR3 is TGCGCCAGCAGCCCTTCACCCGGACAGGGCAGTAACTATGGCTACACCTTC.

The chain employs TRBV27 and TRBJ2-7; possibly TRBD2 for D (5 bases). Germline V CDR1 and CDR2: MNHEY, SMNVEV (reference sequence). The V end was cut by 4 bases, the J end by 0 bases, with 13 bases between. The CDR3 is 15 amino acids. The CDR3 DNA reads as TGTGCCAGCAGTTCCCGGGGAGCCTTCTCCTACGAGCAGTACTTC. It specifies CASSSRGAFSYEQYF.

This sequence joins TRBV12-3 or TRBV12-4 and TRBJ2-2; a weak D match, TRBD1 (6 bases). V was trimmed by 5 bases and J by 5 bases, leaving 18 bases between them. The CDR3 has 16 amino acids. CDR3 sequence: CASSQNREASTGELFF. The CDR3 bases are TGTGCCAGCAGTCAAAACAGGGAAGCTTCGACCGGGGAGCTGTTTTTT.

The chain links TRBV14 to TRBJ1-2, with D possibly TRBD1 on 6 matching bases. Germline lookup yields CDR1 SGHDN and CDR2 FVKESK. The germline V and J ends were trimmed by 1 base and 7 bases, with 13 bases remaining between them. The CDR3 is made up of 14 amino acids. CDR3 amino acids: CASSQAGGGFGYTF. Written as DNA, the CDR3 is TGTGCCAGCAGCCAAGCGGGGGGCGGCTTTGGCTACACCTTC.

This clonotype was counted a few times. The chain carries TRBV20-1 and TRBJ1-6, with D hard to call. Germline V gives CDR1 DFQATT, CDR2 SNEGSKA (reference sequence). Trimming left V 5 bases short and J 8 bases short, with 16 bases between. The CDR3 extends over 14 amino acids. As DNA, the CDR3 is TGCAGTGCTGGAGCCGGGCGTGGTTATTCACCCCTCCACTTT. Translated: CSAGAGRGYSPLHF.

The chain recombines TRBV7-9 with TRBJ1-4; 9 bases match TRBD1. The germline V gene encodes CDR1 SEHNR and CDR2 FQNEAQ (reference sequence). CDR3 length: 14 residues. The J segment lost 10 bases and the V segment lost 2 bases, leaving 5 bases of the junction unmatched. CDR3 in amino acids: CASSLRDRAAKLFF. The DNA of the CDR3 is TGTGCCAGCAGCTTAAGGGACAGGGCGGCAAAACTGTTTTTT. Looking up the rest from reference TRBV7-9 and TRBJ1-4 gives the full variable domain: DTGVSQNPRHKITKRGQNVTFRCDPISEHNRLYWYRQTLGQGPEFLTYFQNEAQLEKSRLLSDRFSAERPKGSFSTLEIQRTEQGDSAMYLCASSLRDRAAKLFFGSGTQLSVL.